The 3 T cell receptor beta chains listed next were all sequenced from one sample in a study of T cell repertoires in cytomegalovirus infection. From the reads, TCRdb called clonotypes with MiXCR, one entry per CDR3 protein. Of fewer than 950,000 distinct CDR3 sequences listed, approximately 30% are singletons. No cognate antigen is known for these TCRs. The sequenced sample was cultured CD8+ T cells from PBMCs, obtained from culture after CMV antigen stimulation. These receptor sequences come from a human donor in good health (CMV status not recorded). Some clones in this sample may be carry-over from other donors' samples.

The rearrangement joins TRBV5-1 to TRBJ2-1, with 8 bases identical to TRBD2. Unmatched junction bases numbered 10, after V lost 0 bases and J lost 8 bases. The CDR3 is 16 residues long. CDR1 and CDR2 from the germline V gene are SGHRS and YFSETQ. This chain's CDR3 is CASSLVASGGRDEQFF. The CDR3 coding sequence is TGCGCCAGCAGCTTGGTCGCAAGCGGGGGACGCGATGAGCAGTTCTTC. Complete variable domain (other parts from reference TRBV5-1 and TRBJ2-1): KAGVTQTPRYLIKTRGQQVTLSCSPISGHRSVSWYQQTPGQGLQFLFEYFSETQRNKGNFPGRFSGRQFSNSRSEMNVSTLELGDSALYLCASSLVASGGRDEQFFGPGTRLTVL.

V and J are TRBV5-8 and TRBJ2-1; D possibly corresponds to TRBD2 (5 bases). The CDR3 runs 15 residues. Trimming shortened V by 0 bases and J by 6 bases, and 13 bases separated the two germline ends. The V gene's germline CDR1 is SGHTS and CDR2 YDEGEE. CDR3 sequence (DNA): TGTGCCAGCAGCTTGGATTACGGGGTGGGCAATGAGCAGTTCTTC. Amino acid sequence: CASSLDYGVGNEQFF. The full variable domain, completed using reference TRBV5-8 and TRBJ2-1, is EAGVTQSPTHLIKTRGQQATLRCSPISGHTSVYWYQQALGLGLQFLLWYDEGEERNRGNFPPRFSGRQFPNYSSELNVNALELEDSALYLCASSLDYGVGNEQFFGPGTRLTVL.

This chain connects TRBV7-6 to TRBJ2-7; D possibly matches TRBD1 or TRBD2 (5 bases each). CDR1 is SGHVS, CDR2 FNYEAQ, per germline. The CDR3 has 13 amino acids. CDR3 coding DNA: TGTGCCAACAGCCCGCCGGGACCATACGAGCAGTACGTC. Amino acid sequence: CANSPPGPYEQYV.